This T cell receptor (beta chain) stems from a study of yellow fever vaccine responses in identical twins. Study results and caveats: Twins showed a vaccine T cell response that reportedly seemed partly convergent, partly personalized.

With regard to this clonotype: Antigen unknown.

TCRdb reprocessed the RT-PCR reads with MiXCR, giving one entry per CDR3 protein. The table lists 30,000 to 35,000 distinct CDR3 sequences, about 61% of them singletons. CDR3 size: 15 residues. Germline V gives CDR1 LGHNA, CDR2 YSLEER. Trimming cost V 0 bases and J 4 bases, with 10 bases left between them. This sample comprised T cells from blood (PBMCs), unsorted or a sorted subset (not recorded which), obtained before or after yellow fever vaccination (not recorded which). This clonotype was sampled from a woman aged 18 to 35 who received the yellow fever vaccine. The J gene is TRBJ1-5, the V gene TRBV4-3; tentative D call: TRBD1 (6 bases). The CDR3 nucleotides read TGCGCCAGCAGCCAAGACGACAGGAGTAATCAGCCCCAGCATTTT. This codes for CASSQDDRSNQPQHF.